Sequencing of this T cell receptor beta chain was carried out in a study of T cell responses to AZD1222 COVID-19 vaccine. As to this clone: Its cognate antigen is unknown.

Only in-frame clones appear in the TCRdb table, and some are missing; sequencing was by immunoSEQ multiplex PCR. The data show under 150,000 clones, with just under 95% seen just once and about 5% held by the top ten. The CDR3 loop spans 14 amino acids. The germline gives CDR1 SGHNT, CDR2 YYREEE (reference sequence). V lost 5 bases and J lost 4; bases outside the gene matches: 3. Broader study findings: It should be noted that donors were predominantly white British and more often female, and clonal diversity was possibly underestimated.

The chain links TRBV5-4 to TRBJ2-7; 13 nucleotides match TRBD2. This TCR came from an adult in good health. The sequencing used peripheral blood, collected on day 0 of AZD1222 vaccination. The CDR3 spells CASRLAGGPYEQYF. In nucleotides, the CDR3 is TGTGCCAGCAGACTAGCGGGGGGGCCTTACGAGCAGTACTTC. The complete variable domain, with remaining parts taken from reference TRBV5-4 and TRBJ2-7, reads ETGVTQSPTHLIKTRGQQVTLRCSSQSGHNTVSWYQQALGQGPQFIFQYYREEENGRGNFPPRFSGLQFPNYSSELNVNALELDDSALYLCASRLAGGPYEQYFGPGTRLTVT.